Shown below are 19 T cell receptor beta chains from a single sample sequenced in a study of cytomegalovirus exposure and HLA in healthy donors listed by TCRdb under 2017. Library preparation employed the immunoSEQ multiplex PCR assay. A mixture of 60 forward primers for TCR Vbeta segments and 13 reverse primers for TCR Jbeta segments was used in the multiplex PCR. The table comes from immuneACCESS by way of TCRdb, which keeps in-frame sequences with V and J called. Part of the clones is missing from these tables; in studies checked, under half for an unresolved V gene and the rest for unknown reasons. In this sample the table shows about 85,000 clones, 80% of which occur a single time. Together, the top ten hold approximately 31% of the sample. Sequencing used PBMCs. The receptors were gathered from a man in his fifties or sixties in good health and CMV-seropositive.

The chain joins TRBV2 to TRBJ2-5; TRBD1 agrees at 7 bases. Trimming took 6 bases from V and 2 from J; bases not matched to a gene: 6. The CDR3 consists of 14 residues. Germline CDR1 is SNHLY and CDR2 is FYNNEI. The CDR3 nucleotides are TGTGCCAGCAGAGAAAGACAGGGTCAAGAGACCCAGTACTTC. The encoded protein is CASRERQGQETQYF.

This clone has a single count. The rearrangement joins TRBV13 to TRBJ2-1; D uncertain. The ends were cut back, 5 bases at V and 7 bases at J, with 21 bases in the middle. Germline-derived CDR1 and CDR2 are PRHDT and FYEKMQ (reference sequence). The CDR3 runs 16 residues. CDR3 sequence (DNA): TGTGCCAGCAGCCCTAGACTTGTTGCCGGTGGGAATGAGCAGTTCTTC. It codes for CASSPRLVAGGNEQFF.

The chain uses TRBV28 and TRBJ1-1; D remains unclear. CDR3 size: 14 residues. Germline values: CDR1 MDHEN, CDR2 SYDVKM. Trimming cost V 7 bases and J 1 base, with 13 bases left between them. The CDR3 coding sequence is TGTGCCAGCACGAGGGTGTCCTGGAACACTGAAGCTTTCTTT. Translating it yields CASTRVSWNTEAFF.

The genes are TRBV6-5 and TRBJ2-3; 8 bases agree with TRBD1. CDR1 and CDR2 (germline): MNHEY, SVGAGI. This CDR3 spans 15 amino acids. The CDR3 region is CATLDRGGLTDTQYF. For the CDR3, the DNA is TGTGCAACGCTAGACAGGGGAGGTTTGACAGATACGCAGTATTTT.

V and J are TRBV2 and TRBJ2-7; TRBD1 matches at 10 bases. CDR3 size: 14 residues. Looked up from germline, CDR1 is SNHLY and CDR2 is FYNNEI. The ends lost 6 bases at V and 3 bases at J; junction bases unmatched: 5. CDR3 region: CASREDRGIYEQYF. For the CDR3, the DNA is TGTGCCAGCAGGGAGGACAGGGGGATCTACGAGCAGTACTTC.

The rearrangement links TRBV30 to TRBJ2-5; 7 bases line up with TRBD1. Germline trimming cut 1 base from V and 4 bases from J; bases unmatched to any gene: 3. Germline CDR1 and CDR2: GTSNPN and SVGIG (reference sequence). CDR3 length equals 13 residues. CDR3 residues: CAWSGNRGETQYF. CDR3 coding DNA: TGTGCCTGGAGTGGAAACAGGGGAGAGACCCAGTACTTC.

The chain carries TRBV19 and TRBJ1-1; D gene uncertain. This CDR3 has 15 amino acids. V was cut by 1 base and J by 2 bases, with 11 bases left in between. The germline V gene has CDR1 LNHDA and CDR2 SQIVND (reference sequence). For the CDR3, the DNA is TGTGCCAGTAGTATAGTTGCCAGGAAAAACACTGAAGCTTTCTTT. The encoded protein is CASSIVARKNTEAFF.

This sequence joins TRBV5-1 and TRBJ2-1, with 10 nucleotides matching TRBD2. The germline V gene encodes CDR1 SGHRS and CDR2 YFSETQ. Trimming took 0 bases from V and 0 from J; bases not matched to a gene: 9. This CDR3 is built from 19 residues. DNA for the CDR3: TGCGCCAGCAGCTTGGCCGCAGGACTAGCGGAAAGCTCCTACAATGAGCAGTTCTTC. It yields the protein CASSLAAGLAESSYNEQFF.

This chain connects TRBV6-5 to TRBJ1-1, with D unresolved. Trimming removed 2 bases from V and 0 bases from J, with 4 bases in between. The CDR3 extends over 13 amino acids. Germline assignment: CDR1 MNHEY and CDR2 SVGAGI. The CDR3 reads CASSYVMNTEAFF. The DNA of the CDR3 is TGTGCCAGCAGTTACGTAATGAACACTGAAGCTTTCTTT.

The chain links TRBV7-7 to TRBJ1-2; the D gene is possibly TRBD1 (5 bases). Trimming stripped 1 base from V and 5 bases from J, with 17 bases between. CDR3 size: 16 residues. Per germline, CDR1 SSHAT and CDR2 FNYEAQ (reference sequence). DNA of the CDR3: TGTGCCAGCAGCTTAGGGGGGGTCCGCGGGTCTTATGGCTACACCTTC. It codes for CASSLGGVRGSYGYTF.

The chain carries TRBV2 and TRBJ2-7; 8 nucleotides match TRBD2. In germline, CDR1 is SNHLY, CDR2 FYNNEI. With 8 bases clipped from V and 4 bases from J, the junction kept 7 bases outside the gene matches. The CDR3 has 13 residues. CDR3: CASAGGQTYEQYF. In DNA form, the CDR3 reads TGTGCCAGCGCGGGAGGACAGACATACGAGCAGTACTTC.

This clone was seen only a few times. This chain uses TRBV7-9 with TRBJ2-3; TRBD2 matches 15 bases. Germline CDR1 and CDR2: SEHNR and FQNEAQ (reference sequence). The junction had 4 bases not matched to a gene; V was cut back by 6 bases and J by 6 bases. CDR3 length: 15 amino acids. For the CDR3, the DNA is TGTGCCAGCAGAAGGACTAGCGGGAGGGCGGATACGCAGTATTTT. Its protein product is CASRRTSGRADTQYF. Full variable domain (outside the CDR3, taken from reference TRBV7-9 and TRBJ2-3): DTGVSQNPRHKITKRGQNVTFRCDPISEHNRLYWYRQTLGQGPEFLTYFQNEAQLEKSRLLSDRFSAERPKGSFSTLEIQRTEQGDSAMYLCASRRTSGRADTQYFGPGTRLTVL.

This chain links TRBV7-9 with TRBJ2-3; tentatively, D is TRBD2 (6 bases). The ends were cut back, 2 bases at V and 5 bases at J, with 11 bases in the middle. The CDR3 extends over 14 amino acids. Germline V gene data show CDR1 as SEHNR and CDR2 as FQNEAQ (reference sequence). The CDR3 DNA reads TGTGCCAGCAGCTTATCGGGAGTGATAGATACGCAGTATTTT. Its protein product is CASSLSGVIDTQYF.

This clone has more than one count but fewer than ten. This rearrangement joins TRBV11-3 to TRBJ2-3, with D possibly matching TRBD2 (5 bases). Germline CDR1 is SGHNT and CDR2 is YENEEA. The CDR3 is 15 amino acids. V shed 2 bases and J shed 2 bases, with 11 bases lying between them. The CDR3 bases are TGTGCCAGCAGCTTAAGCGGAGCCTACACAGATACGCAGTATTTT. It specifies CASSLSGAYTDTQYF.

This clone was picked up a small number of times. This sequence joins TRBV18 and TRBJ2-1, with 7 positions matching TRBD2. Germline V lookup: CDR1 KGHSH, CDR2 LQKENI. The CDR3 loop spans 16 amino acids. V lost 3 bases to trimming and J lost 7 bases; unmatched junction nucleotides: 12. In nucleotides, the CDR3 is TGTGCCAGCTCACCCCGTCTGGCGGGAGACGAGAATGAGCAGTTCTTC. It is translated as CASSPRLAGDENEQFF. Filled out from reference TRBV18 and TRBJ2-1, the complete variable domain reads NAGVMQNPRHLVRRRGQEARLRCSPMKGHSHVYWYRQLPEEGLKFMVYLQKENIIDESGMPKERFSAEFPKEGPSILRIQQVVRGDSAAYFCASSPRLAGDENEQFFGPGTRLTVL.

This rearrangement joins TRBV6-1 to TRBJ2-5; 8 nucleotides align to TRBD2. CDR3 length equals 13 residues. The junction had 6 bases not matched to a gene; V was cut back by 7 bases and J by 5 bases. CDR1 is MNHNS, CDR2 SASEGT, per germline. The CDR3 loop is CASTGTSVETQYF. The CDR3 region has the DNA TGTGCCAGCACCGGGACTAGTGTCGAGACCCAGTACTTC.

The rearrangement links TRBV6-6 to TRBJ1-1; D is uncertain. This CDR3 region has 12 residues. Trimming pared 0 bases from V and 3 bases from J, leaving 2 bases between. Germline CDR1 reads MNHNY; CDR2 reads SVGAGI (reference sequence). CDR3: CASSYSYTEAFF. In nucleotides, the CDR3 is TGTGCCAGCAGTTACTCCTACACTGAAGCTTTCTTT.

V gene TRBV4-2 combines with J gene TRBJ2-2; 7 bases match TRBD1. V shed 6 bases, J shed 1 base, and the junction held 5 bases outside the gene matches. Germline-derived CDR1 and CDR2 are LGHNA and YNFKEQ. The CDR3 is 15 amino acids. This CDR3 is CASRYDRVNTGELFF. The CDR3 DNA follows: TGTGCCAGCAGATACGACAGGGTGAACACCGGGGAGCTGTTTTTT.

The chain carries TRBV6-1 and TRBJ2-4, with D maybe TRBD1 (6 bases). This CDR3 contains 16 residues. Germline V gene sequence: CDR1 MNHNS, CDR2 SASEGT. Trimming cost V 4 bases and J 0 bases, with 13 bases left between them. In DNA, the CDR3 is TGTGCCAGCAGTGGTTGGACAGACCTAGCCAAAAACATTCAGTACTTC. Protein sequence: CASSGWTDLAKNIQYF.